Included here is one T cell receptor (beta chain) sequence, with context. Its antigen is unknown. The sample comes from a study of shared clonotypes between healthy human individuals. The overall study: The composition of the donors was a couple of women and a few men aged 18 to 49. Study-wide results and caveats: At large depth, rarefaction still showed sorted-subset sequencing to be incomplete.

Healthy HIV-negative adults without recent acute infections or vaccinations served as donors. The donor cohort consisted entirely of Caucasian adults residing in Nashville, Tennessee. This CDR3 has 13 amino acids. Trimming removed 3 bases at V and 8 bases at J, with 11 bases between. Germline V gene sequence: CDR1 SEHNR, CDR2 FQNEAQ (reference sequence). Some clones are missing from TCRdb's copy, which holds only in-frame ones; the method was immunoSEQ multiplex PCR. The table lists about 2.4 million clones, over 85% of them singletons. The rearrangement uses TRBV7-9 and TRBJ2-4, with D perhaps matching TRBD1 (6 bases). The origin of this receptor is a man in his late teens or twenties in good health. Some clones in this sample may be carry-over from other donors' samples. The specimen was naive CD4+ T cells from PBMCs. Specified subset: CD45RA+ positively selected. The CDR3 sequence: CASSFETGDIQYF. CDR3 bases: TGTGCCAGCAGCTTTGAGACAGGAGACATTCAGTACTTC.